What follows describes a single TCR beta chain. Ten or more counts support this clonotype. The antigen it binds to is not known. Base-call qualities are not available, and no considerably larger clone is one nucleotide away. Sequences MNHNS (CDR1) and SASEGT (CDR2) are obtained from the germline V gene. Compared with germline, V lacks 6 bases and J lacks 2 bases; bases without a gene match: 8. Its CDR3 holds 16 amino acids, cysteine through phenylalanine. Only the CDR3 DNA is retained, 48 bases long and in frame from the first base. The data originate from a study of Graves' ophthalmopathy and Graves' hyperthyroidism (dated by TCRdb to the late 2010s). Regarding the study in general: Peripheral blood was collected before any treatment was given, at the time of initial diagnosis. The study used signatures of the TCR beta repertoire to tell Graves' ophthalmopathy apart from Graves' hyperthyroidism and to predict which patients would progress to ophthalmopathy. In total, 135 blood samples were TCR-sequenced: around 42 ophthalmopathy, about 75 hyperthyroidism and approximately 17 hyperthyroidism-to-ophthalmopathy patients. To explore V-J signatures distinguishing ophthalmopathy from hyperthyroidism, a discovery set of 100 patients (around 42 ophthalmopathy, about 57 stable hyperthyroidism) was enrolled. An independent validation cohort comprised roughly 20 hyperthyroidism patients and over 15 patients who later progressed from hyperthyroidism to ophthalmopathy. In over 5 hyperthyroidism patients, the T-cell repertoire of thyroid tissue was compared with the T-cell repertoire of blood. After sampling, hyperthyroidism patients received methimazole starting at 30 mg daily, and ophthalmopathy patients received high-dose intravenous methylprednisolone.

Hyperthyroidism was considered stable if no progression to ophthalmopathy occurred within 18 months of follow-up. The hyperthyroidism patients were 18 to 65 years old and newly diagnosed, with a disease duration of less than 2 months. Patients were excluded if they had other autoimmune diseases, uncontrolled infections, pregnancy or lactation. Diagnosis relied on clinical symptoms, serum thyroxine, TRAb, thyroid ultrasound and orbital computed tomography. Using Ficoll-Paque density gradient centrifugation, PBMCs were isolated from about 10 ml of fresh peripheral blood. Total RNA was extracted using Trizol reagent, and RNA quality was checked on an Agilent 2100 Bioanalyzer. For repertoire sequencing, the TCR beta CDR3 regions were amplified from RNA transcripts. A first-round RT-PCR used HTBI primers with the Qiagen OneStep RT-PCR kit, followed by a second-round multiplex PCR, size selection and purification. Libraries were sequenced on an Illumina HiSeq2000 using paired-end 100 bp reads. On the study's bioinformatics: SOAPnuke was used to process the reads, throwing out any read that had adapters, had uncalled bases, had a mean Phred below 15, or lacked an exact constant-primer or identifier match. High-quality paired reads were merged with COPE v1.2.5. Each unique nucleotide sequence was defined as a clonotype, and clonotypes were aligned to IMGT TRB V, D and J references with MiTCR v1.1. The analysis was limited to V-J combinations with a frequency above 0.0001, which together covered approximately 99% of repertoires. For each V-J combination, a TCR clonal expansion and chaos score was defined as F50 clonal expansion divided by the chaos observed in the TCRdist matrix. Features were reduced by Welch's t-statistics and random forest to approximately 13 V-J combinations, which fed a naive Bayes classifier. The similarity between thyroid and blood repertoires was quantified using the Morisita-Horn index. Using fastp trimming at Q25 and MiXCR clonotype assembly, TCRdb reanalyzed the public sequencing data and kept in-frame beta chains. Entries are consolidated by CDR3 protein sequence, retaining the most common genes and DNA. TCRdb, not the authors, supplied the V and J calls. This sample is represented by 300,000 to 450,000 distinct CDR3 sequences; roughly 17% of them were singletons. Together, the top ten hold roughly 2.3% of the sample.

General findings and caveats noted by the study authors: Most of the expanded thyroid clonotypes with a frequency above 0.001 were also detected in blood, and it was suggested that the thyroid immune response may be reflected by blood repertoires. No statistical method was used to predetermine the sample size, and group allocation was not hidden from the investigators. In cross-validation, the 13-signature model distinguished ophthalmopathy from stable hyperthyroidism with almost 90% sensitivity and around 81% specificity, and in the test set the corresponding values were roughly 80% and 76%. In validation, the model predicted ophthalmopathy progression with about 71% sensitivity and 72.22% specificity; eleven to twelve predicted patients were CT-confirmed with GO in a median of about 6.2 months.

In this chain, TRBV6-1 is recombined with TRBJ2-5, with TRBD1 matching 11 junction bases. Sequenced input: peripheral blood. This TCR came from an adult woman with stable Graves' hyperthyroidism. The CDR3 in this case is CASSKGRDRGQETQYF. The DNA sequence is as follows: TGTGCCAGCAGCAAGGGCCGGGACAGGGGGCAAGAGACCCAGTACTTC.